Below, 2 T cell receptor beta chains from the same sample are listed, as sequenced in a study of blood T cell repertoires in COVID-19. Only in-frame clones appear in the TCRdb table, and some are missing; sequencing was by immunoSEQ multiplex PCR. The sample contains around 130,000 clones, roughly nine tenths of which appear only once. Sequenced: peripheral blood. Every receptor here comes from a man aged 50 to 60 with active COVID-19.

CDR3 in DNA: TGCGCCAGCAGTTCTGGCTCAGCAGGGGCCTCCTACGAGCAGTACTTC. Protein: CASSSGSAGASYEQYF. The V and J genes are TRBV5-1 and TRBJ2-7, with D possibly matching TRBD1 (6 bases). In germline, CDR1 is SGHRS, CDR2 YFSETQ. Trimming left V 5 bases short and J 0 bases short, with 18 bases between. The CDR3 totals 16 residues.

The chain recombines TRBV2 with TRBJ1-5, with D possibly being TRBD1 (6 bases). V lost 6 bases and J 2 bases, leaving 14 bases between the germline ends. Germline-derived CDR1 and CDR2 are SNHLY and FYNNEI. The CDR3 extends over 15 amino acids. The CDR3 is CASRSTRTGNQPQHF. The DNA for the CDR3 is TGTGCCAGCAGGTCCACCAGGACAGGCAATCAGCCCCAGCATTTT.